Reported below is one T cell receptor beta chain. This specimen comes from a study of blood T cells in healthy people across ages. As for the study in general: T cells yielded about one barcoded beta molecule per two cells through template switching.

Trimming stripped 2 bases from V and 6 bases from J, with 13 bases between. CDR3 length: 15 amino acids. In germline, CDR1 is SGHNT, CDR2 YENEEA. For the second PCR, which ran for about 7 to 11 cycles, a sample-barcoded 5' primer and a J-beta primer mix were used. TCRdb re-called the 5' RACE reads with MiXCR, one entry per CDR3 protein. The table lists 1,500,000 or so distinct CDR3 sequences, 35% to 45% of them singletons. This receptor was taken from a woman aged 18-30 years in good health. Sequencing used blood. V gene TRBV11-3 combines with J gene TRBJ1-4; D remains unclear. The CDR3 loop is CASSLRRTHYEKLFF. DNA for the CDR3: TGTGCCAGCAGCTTACGTCGGACTCATTATGAAAAACTGTTTTTT.